The 29 T cell receptor beta chains below all came from one sample that was sequenced in a study of cytomegalovirus exposure and HLA in healthy donors. Primers for the PCR totalled 60 Vbeta and 13 Jbeta. The method was immunoSEQ multiplex PCR; TCRdb's version includes in-frame clones alone and lacks a portion of them. The sample totals over 110,000 clones. Sequencing used PBMCs. Receptors were obtained from a male donor in good health and CMV-seronegative.

This chain joins TRBV27 and TRBJ1-1; 7 positions match TRBD1. V trimming: 5 bases; J trimming: 1 base; junction bases outside the gene matches: 4. CDR3 size: 14 residues. Germline-derived CDR1 and CDR2 are MNHEY and SMNVEV (reference sequence). This CDR3 is CASSPRTGNTEAFF. The CDR3 DNA sequence: TGTGCCAGCAGTCCAAGGACAGGGAACACTGAAGCTTTCTTT.

The chain links TRBV6-5 to TRBJ1-4; the D is unclear. The V gene lost 6 bases and the J gene lost 4 bases, with 12 bases spanning the gap. This CDR3 has 14 residues. Germline lookup yields CDR1 MNHEY and CDR2 SVGAGI. The CDR3 nucleotides are TGTGCCAGCAGCCTAGGAAAGCTTAATGAAAAACTGTTTTTT. Translation: CASSLGKLNEKLFF.

J is TRBJ1-1 and V is TRBV7-9; 7 nucleotides agree with TRBD1. From germline, CDR1 is SEHNR and CDR2 FQNEAQ (reference sequence). V gave up 7 bases and J gave up 0 bases; unmatched junction bases: 11. CDR3 length equals 16 residues. The CDR3 reads CASKGPLQGMNTEAFF. The CDR3 bases are TGTGCCAGCAAGGGCCCCCTACAGGGGATGAACACTGAAGCTTTCTTT.

The J gene is TRBJ2-7, the V gene TRBV20-1; D unclear. Germline V gene sequence: CDR1 DFQATT, CDR2 SNEGSKA (reference sequence). CDR3 length: 11 residues. V lost 4 bases and J lost 7, with 11 bases in between. In DNA form, the CDR3 reads TGCAGTGCTACTCCTTCTAAAGAGCAGTACTTC. This gives the protein CSATPSKEQYF.

The rearrangement joins TRBV27 to TRBJ2-1, with TRBD2 matching 8 bases. The germline CDR1 and CDR2 sequences are MNHEY and SMNVEV (reference sequence). This CDR3 spans 15 amino acids. V lost 8 bases, J lost 9 bases, and 15 bases stayed unmatched. CDR3 amino acids: CASARAGGSGTEQFF. The CDR3 nucleotides are TGTGCCAGCGCAAGGGCGGGAGGCTCGGGGACTGAGCAGTTCTTC.

The chain links TRBV5-6 to TRBJ2-7, with a weak D call TRBD1 (6 bases). CDR1 is SGHDT, CDR2 YYEEEE, per germline. V gave up 4 bases and J gave up 4 bases, with 18 bases separating them. The CDR3 is made up of 15 amino acids. CDR3 in amino acids: CASSRVGGQLYEQYF. The DNA for the CDR3 is TGTGCCAGCAGCCGGGTGGGCGGACAGCTTTACGAGCAGTACTTC.

The chain recombines TRBV6-6 with TRBJ1-5; 8 bases align to TRBD1. The CDR3 sequence is 16 residues long. Trimming cost V 2 bases and J 3 bases; bases outside gene matches: 6. Germline V gene sequence: CDR1 MNHNY, CDR2 SVGAGI (reference sequence). The CDR3 is CASSYGQGADNQPQHF. The CDR3 DNA follows: TGTGCCAGCAGTTACGGCCAGGGGGCAGACAATCAGCCCCAGCATTTT.

The V and J genes are TRBV25-1 and TRBJ1-2; 7 bases are shared with TRBD1. CDR1 MGHDK and CDR2 SYGVNS come from the germline V gene. The CDR3 has 14 residues. After removal of 8 bases from V and 0 bases from J, the junction contained 6 bases not matched to a gene. DNA of the CDR3: TGTGCCAGCGTGGGGACAGCCTCTAACTATGGCTACACCTTC. Translating gives CASVGTASNYGYTF.

The chain has TRBV12-5 and TRBJ1-1; D not certain. The CDR3 has 16 residues. V lost 1 base and J 1 base, leaving 13 bases between the germline ends. Germline V gene lookup returns CDR1 LGHNT and CDR2 FRNRAP. CDR3 loop: CASGLAVGGPNTEAFF. The CDR3 DNA follows: TGTGCTAGTGGTTTGGCGGTTGGAGGGCCGAACACTGAAGCTTTCTTT.

This chain joins TRBV4-3 and TRBJ2-3; D not resolved. Germline CDR1 reads LGHNA; CDR2 reads YSLEER. There are 15 residues in the CDR3. Trimming pared 0 bases from V and 6 bases from J, leaving 13 bases between. CDR3 in DNA: TGCGCCAGCAGCCAAGAGGGTCGTTTGGGCGATACGCAGTATTTT. The encoded protein is CASSQEGRLGDTQYF.

The gene calls are TRBV5-6 and TRBJ2-3; 7 nucleotides agree with TRBD1. The CDR3 runs to 14 residues. V shed 4 bases, J shed 2 bases, and the junction held 4 bases outside the gene matches. Per germline, CDR1 SGHDT and CDR2 YYEEEE. Written as DNA, the CDR3 is TGTGCCAGCAGCACCGGACAGGTCACAGATACGCAGTATTTT. Its protein is CASSTGQVTDTQYF. The complete variable domain, with remaining parts taken from reference TRBV5-6 and TRBJ2-3, reads DAGVTQSPTHLIKTRGQQVTLRCSPKSGHDTVSWYQQALGQGPQFIFQYYEEEERQRGNFPDRFSGHQFPNYSSELNVNALLLGDSALYLCASSTGQVTDTQYFGPGTRLTVL.

The genes are TRBV29-1 and TRBJ2-1; perhaps TRBD1 as D (5 bases). Germline V CDR1 and CDR2: SQVTM, ANQGSEA. This CDR3 contains 14 residues. V dropped 7 bases and J dropped 6 bases, with 19 bases sitting between them. The CDR3: CSAGLGHLGNEQFF. CDR3 nucleotide sequence: TGCAGCGCTGGCTTGGGGCATTTAGGCAATGAGCAGTTCTTC.

This CDR3 reads CASSYDMGPNGYTF. DNA of the CDR3: TGTGCCAGCAGTTACGACATGGGGCCTAACGGCTACACCTTC. The chain joins TRBV6-5 to TRBJ1-2; a possible D gene is TRBD1 (5 bases). Germline values: CDR1 MNHEY, CDR2 SVGAGI. The CDR3 is 14 amino acids. The V end was cut by 2 bases, the J end by 8 bases, with 15 bases between.

The genes are TRBV19 and TRBJ2-7, with 7 bases matching TRBD1. This CDR3 contains 14 residues. Trimming took 6 bases from V and 5 from J; bases not matched to a gene: 10. Per the germline V gene, CDR1 is LNHDA and CDR2 is SQIVND (reference sequence). The CDR3: CASRNQDRTDEQYF. The DNA of the CDR3 is TGTGCCAGTAGAAACCAGGACAGGACCGACGAGCAGTACTTC. The full variable domain, completed using reference TRBV19 and TRBJ2-7, is DGGITQSPKYLFRKEGQNVTLSCEQNLNHDAMYWYRQDPGQGLRLIYYSQIVNDFQKGDIAEGYSVSREKKESFPLTVTSAQKNPTAFYLCASRNQDRTDEQYFGPGTRLTVT.

The J gene is TRBJ2-5, the V gene TRBV7-9, with TRBD2 as a possible D gene (6 bases). Gene TRBJ2-7 matches the end of the DNA better, so the J call may be wrong. The CDR3 runs 13 residues. Per germline, CDR1 SEHNR and CDR2 FQNEAQ (reference sequence). CDR3 amino acids: CASSPDGGYEQYF. CDR3 DNA sequence: TGTGCCAGCAGCCCCGACGGGGGATACGAGCAGTACTTC.

The chain couples TRBV6-1 to TRBJ1-6; 10 bases map to TRBD1. V dropped 10 bases and J dropped 7; count of bases not matched to a gene: 10. CDR1 is MNHNS and CDR2 is SASEGT in the germline V gene. CDR3 length: 15 residues. In nucleotides, the CDR3 is TGTGCCACCCGGGGACAGGGGACGATGAATTCACCCCTCCACTTT. It specifies CATRGQGTMNSPLHF.

This chain uses TRBV2 with TRBJ2-7; D not resolved. The CDR3 loop spans 12 amino acids. CDR1 SNHLY and CDR2 FYNNEI come from the germline V gene. V was clipped by 7 bases and J by 5 bases, with 12 bases between them. CDR3 coding DNA: TGTGCCAGCATCGAATTAGCAAACGAGCAGTACTTC. Amino acids: CASIELANEQYF.

The J gene is TRBJ1-6, the V gene TRBV5-4; D ambiguous. Germline lookup yields CDR1 SGHNT and CDR2 YYREEE (reference sequence). Trimming took off 4 bases at V and 10 bases at J, with 18 bases between the two ends. The CDR3 sequence is 15 residues long. The CDR3 DNA sequence: TGTGCCAGCAGCGACCAGTGGAAGGGAGACTCACCCCTCCACTTT. Translated, it gives CASSDQWKGDSPLHF.

This rearrangement joins TRBV6-6 to TRBJ2-7, with a weak D call TRBD2 (6 bases). The germline gives CDR1 MNHNY, CDR2 SVGAGI (reference sequence). The CDR3 covers 12 residues. The germline V and J ends were trimmed by 8 bases and 2 bases, with 10 bases remaining between them. CDR3 loop: CASCAGTYEQYF. In DNA form, the CDR3 reads TGTGCCAGCTGCGCGGGAACCTACGAGCAGTACTTC.

The chain recombines TRBV4-3 with TRBJ2-3, with a tentative D call TRBD1 (7 bases). V lost 4 bases to trimming and J lost 4 bases, with 18 bases between them. Germline loops: CDR1 LGHNA, CDR2 YSLEER. The CDR3 is 16 residues long. The CDR3 region is CASSPGRGEPADTQYF. DNA for the CDR3: TGCGCCAGCAGCCCAGGCAGGGGGGAACCGGCAGATACGCAGTATTTT.

The chain is built from TRBV5-1 and TRBJ1-2; no clear D gene. The V end lost 0 bases, the J end lost 8 bases, and 8 bases lay between the germline ends. This CDR3 is built from 12 residues. Looked up from germline, CDR1 is SGHRS and CDR2 is YFSETQ. The CDR3, as DNA: TGCGCCAGCAGCTTGGCGGGTTGGGGCTACACCTTC. Its protein product is CASSLAGWGYTF.

V gene TRBV7-9 combines with J gene TRBJ2-2, with D possibly being TRBD1 (6 bases). The CDR3 covers 16 residues. V was clipped by 2 bases and J by 4 bases, with 14 bases between them. Germline V CDR1 and CDR2: SEHNR, FQNEAQ (reference sequence). The CDR3 protein is CASSLTGKAVTGELFF. Written as DNA, the CDR3 is TGTGCCAGCAGCTTAACAGGGAAAGCGGTCACCGGGGAGCTGTTTTTT. Full variable domain (rest looked up from reference TRBV7-9 and TRBJ2-2): DTGVSQNPRHKITKRGQNVTFRCDPISEHNRLYWYRQTLGQGPEFLTYFQNEAQLEKSRLLSDRFSAERPKGSFSTLEIQRTEQGDSAMYLCASSLTGKAVTGELFFGEGSRLTVL.

The V call is TRBV25-1, the J call TRBJ2-7; a possible D gene is TRBD1 (5 bases). There are 17 residues in the CDR3. Germline V gives CDR1 MGHDK, CDR2 SYGVNS. The V end lost 1 base, the J end lost 3 bases, and 19 bases lay between the germline ends. The CDR3 loop reads CASSESRGRAHDYEQYF. The CDR3 DNA is TGTGCCAGCAGTGAATCCCGAGGCAGGGCCCATGACTACGAGCAGTACTTC.

The chain combines TRBV9 with TRBJ1-1; maybe TRBD1 (6 bases). This CDR3 comprises 14 residues. From germline, CDR1 is SGDLS and CDR2 YYNGEE. V lost 3 bases and J lost 4, with 13 bases in between. CDR3 protein: CASSARGFGTEAFF. The CDR3 DNA sequence: TGTGCCAGCAGCGCGAGGGGGTTTGGCACTGAAGCTTTCTTT.

The J gene is TRBJ2-7, the V gene TRBV11-2; 9 nucleotides line up with TRBD2. With 1 base clipped from V and 3 bases from J, the junction kept 10 bases outside the gene matches. Germline V lookup: CDR1 SGHAT, CDR2 FQNNGV. CDR3 size: 17 residues. CDR3 bases: TGTGCCAGCAGCTTAGTGATTGAACTAGCGGGCTACTACGAGCAGTACTTC. This codes for CASSLVIELAGYYEQYF. Filled out from reference TRBV11-2 and TRBJ2-7, the complete variable domain reads EAGVAQSPRYKIIEKRQSVAFWCNPISGHATLYWYQQILGQGPKLLIQFQNNGVVDDSQLPKDRFSAERLKGVDSTLKIQPAKLEDSAVYLCASSLVIELAGYYEQYFGPGTRLTVT.

The chain couples TRBV6-5 to TRBJ2-7; D may be TRBD2 (5 bases). V dropped 2 bases and J dropped 12 bases, with 26 bases sitting between them. The length of the CDR3 is 16 residues. Germline CDR1 and CDR2: MNHEY and SVGAGI. The CDR3 DNA follows: TGTGCCAGCAGTTACAACCCCCTGCTAGGACTTTCGTCGGTGTACTTC. Its translation: CASSYNPLLGLSSVYF.

The chain couples TRBV5-8 to TRBJ2-7, with a weak D call TRBD2 (5 bases). The CDR3 has 14 amino acids. Trimming removed 7 bases at V and 5 bases at J, with 19 bases between. Germline V gene data show CDR1 as SGHTS and CDR2 as YDEGEE. The CDR3 region has the DNA TGTGCCAGCCTCCTCTGGGAGAACGTCGACGAGCAGTACTTC. As protein: CASLLWENVDEQYF.

The chain employs TRBV7-8 and TRBJ1-2; 8 bases agree with TRBD1. Germline V gives CDR1 SGHVS, CDR2 FQNEAQ. The CDR3 contains 14 residues. Losses at the gene ends were 2 bases for V and 8 bases for J; bases not matched to a gene: 7. Here the CDR3 reads CASSLTGQGQGYTF. CDR3 nucleotide sequence: TGTGCCAGCAGCTTAACCGGACAGGGACAGGGCTACACCTTC.

The V gene is TRBV19, the J gene TRBJ1-2; TRBD1 aligns across 7 bases. Germline-derived CDR1 and CDR2 are LNHDA and SQIVND (reference sequence). The CDR3 sequence is 14 residues long. After removal of 6 bases from V and 5 bases from J, the junction contained 9 bases not matched to a gene. CDR3 in amino acids: CASRGGGFWYGYTF. As DNA, the CDR3 is TGTGCCAGTAGAGGGGGCGGCTTTTGGTATGGCTACACCTTC.